Described below is a single TCR beta chain sequence and its context. The entry originates in a study of blood T cell repertoires in COVID-19. Overall study: Samples came from the United States, Italy and Spain, spanning acute and convalescent COVID-19. T cells, B-cell-depleted T cells, or PBMCs supplied cDNA or gDNA.

In the authors' methods: From reference gene primer amplification, estimates of nucleated cell counts were derived. Using immunoSEQ multiplex PCR, the repertoire was profiled, and TCRdb retains in-frame clones only, with some absent. V, J and clone size reflect that table, while D and trimming were determined from the DNA. Here the sample spans some 300,000 clones, around 87% being singletons. V shed 6 bases and J shed 8 bases, with 28 bases lying between them. The CDR3 spans 18 residues. The V gene's germline CDR1 is MDHEN and CDR2 SYDVKM. The rearrangement uses TRBV28 and TRBJ1-4, with D possibly being TRBD1 (6 bases). Material: peripheral blood. This receptor was identified in a man aged 18-30 years with active or convalescent COVID-19. Written as DNA, the CDR3 is TGTGCCAGCAGGTCCTCTGCTAGCCTCGGGGGGGCAAGGGAAAAACTGTTTTTT. Translating gives CASRSSASLGGAREKLFF.